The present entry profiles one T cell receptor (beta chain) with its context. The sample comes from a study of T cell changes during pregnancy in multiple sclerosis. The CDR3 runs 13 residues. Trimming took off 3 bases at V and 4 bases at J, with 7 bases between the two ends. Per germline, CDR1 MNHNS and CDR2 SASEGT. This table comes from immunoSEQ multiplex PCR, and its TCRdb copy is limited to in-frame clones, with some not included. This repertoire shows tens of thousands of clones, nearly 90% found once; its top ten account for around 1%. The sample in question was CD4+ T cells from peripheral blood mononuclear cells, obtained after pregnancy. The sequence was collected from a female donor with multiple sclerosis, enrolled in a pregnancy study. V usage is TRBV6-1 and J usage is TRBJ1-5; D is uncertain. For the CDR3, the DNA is TGTGCCAGCAGTGAGGTACAGAATCAGCCCCAGCATTTT. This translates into CASSEVQNQPQHF.